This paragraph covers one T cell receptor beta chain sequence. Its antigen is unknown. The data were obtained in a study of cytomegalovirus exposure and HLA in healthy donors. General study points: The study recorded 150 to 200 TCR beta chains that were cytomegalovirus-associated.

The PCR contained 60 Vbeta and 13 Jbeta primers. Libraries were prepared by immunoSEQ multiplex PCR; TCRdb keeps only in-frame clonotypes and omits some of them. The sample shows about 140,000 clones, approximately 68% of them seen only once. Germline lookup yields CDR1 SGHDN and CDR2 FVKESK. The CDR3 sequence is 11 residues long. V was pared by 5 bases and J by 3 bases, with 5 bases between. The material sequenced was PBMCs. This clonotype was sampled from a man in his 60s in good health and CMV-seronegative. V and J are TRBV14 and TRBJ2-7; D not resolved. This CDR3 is CASSAGYEQYF. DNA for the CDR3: TGTGCCAGCAGCGCAGGCTACGAGCAGTACTTC.